These 15 T cell receptor beta chains were sequenced from one sample in a study of T cell repertoires in cytomegalovirus infection (dated by TCRdb to between 2019 and 2020). This sample was sequenced with an Illumina HiSeq 1500. The public sequencing data were trimmed at Q25 with fastp and processed into clonotypes with MiXCR by TCRdb, which kept only in-frame beta chains. Rows are unified per CDR3 protein, each entry keeping the most common DNA and genes. In all, the sample holds 45,000 to 75,000 distinct CDR3 sequences, and roughly 34% of those were seen once. Of the sample, about 74% is held by the ten largest clones. No cognate antigen is known for these TCRs. Sequencing was done on a sample of PBMCs, sequenced either directly or after in vitro stimulation (not recorded which). All receptors derive from a human donor in good health (CMV status not recorded). Some clones in this sample may be carry-over from other donors' samples.

J is TRBJ1-1 and V is TRBV12-3 or TRBV12-4; D not certain. The V end was cut by 0 bases, the J end by 5 bases, with 7 bases between. The CDR3 spans 13 residues. This CDR3 reads CASSLAAWTEAFF. The DNA for the CDR3 is TGTGCCAGCAGTTTAGCCGCCTGGACTGAAGCTTTCTTT.

Only a few counts were recorded for this clonotype. The V gene is TRBV2, the J gene TRBJ2-5; D remains unclear. Germline assignment: CDR1 SNHLY and CDR2 FYNNEI. The V end was cut by 3 bases, the J end by 6 bases, with 17 bases between. CDR3 length equals 15 residues. CDR3: CASSDGSHQLKTQYF. The CDR3 nucleotides read TGTGCCAGCAGTGATGGCAGTCACCAGTTAAAGACCCAGTACTTC.

In this sample, this clonotype turned up many times. The chain has TRBV7-2 and TRBJ1-2, with TRBD1 as a possible D gene (6 bases). This CDR3 has 15 residues. Germline assignment: CDR1 SGHTA and CDR2 FQGNSA. Deletions cut 5 bases from V and 2 bases from J, with 15 bases between. CDR3 nucleotides: TGTGCCAGCAGCAAAAGACGGGACACCAACTATGGCTACACCTTC. Protein sequence: CASSKRRDTNYGYTF.

V and J are TRBV7-9 and TRBJ2-1; D possibly corresponds to TRBD2 (5 bases). V lost 5 bases to trimming and J lost 6 bases, with 23 bases between them. Per germline, CDR1 SEHNR and CDR2 FQNEAQ (reference sequence). The CDR3 is made up of 17 amino acids. CDR3 nucleotide sequence: TGTGCCAGCAGCAGACTACCTCGACCTTATGTCGGCAATGAGCAGTTCTTC. This sequence encodes CASSRLPRPYVGNEQFF.

The chain carries TRBV6-2 or TRBV6-3 and TRBJ1-5; 10 bases line up with TRBD1. Germline CDR1 and CDR2: MNHEY and SVGEGT. The CDR3 runs 15 residues. V lost 5 bases and J lost 6; bases outside the gene matches: 7. The CDR3 region has the DNA TGTGCCAGCAGTCCCGGGACAGGGGTCGGTCAGCCCCAGCATTTT. Its protein is CASSPGTGVGQPQHF.

Remarks on this clonotype: At one of its ends the junction is not consistent with the germline gene, which may arise from a read error. The rearrangement joins TRBV5-6 to TRBJ1-2; TRBD1 matches 7 bases. Germline CDR1 is SGHDT and CDR2 is YYEEEE. This CDR3 is 15 amino acids long. The CDR3 coding sequence is TGTACCAGCAGCCCGAACCCAACTACAGGGGTCGGCTACACCTTC. Translation: CTSSPNPTTGVGYTF.

This clonotype was seen more than once but under ten times. J is TRBJ1-4 and V is TRBV5-1; D gene ambiguous. Germline CDR1 reads SGHRS; CDR2 reads YFSETQ. This CDR3 contains 13 residues. V was clipped by 5 bases and J by 3 bases, with 8 bases between them. The CDR3 DNA reads TGCGCCAGCAGTGAACAGTCTAATGAAAAACTGTTTTTT. Protein product: CASSEQSNEKLFF.

This clonotype was counted only a few times. The gene calls are TRBV20-1 and TRBJ1-2, with 8 nucleotides matching TRBD1. The germline V gene encodes CDR1 DFQATT and CDR2 SNEGSKA (reference sequence). The CDR3 runs to 12 residues. Unmatched junction bases numbered 7, after V lost 5 bases and J lost 8 bases. The CDR3 here is CSAPDREDGYTF. CDR3 DNA sequence: TGCAGTGCTCCGGACAGGGAGGACGGCTACACCTTC.

This clonotype was found a few times. The CDR3 DNA follows: TGTGCCATCAGCGGGACGGCCGTGGACACCCAGTACTTC. Amino acid sequence: CAISGTAVDTQYF. This rearrangement joins TRBV10-3 to TRBJ2-5, with D tentatively TRBD1 or TRBD2 (5 bases each). There are 13 residues in the CDR3. Germline CDR1 and CDR2: ENHRY and SYGVKD. V dropped 6 bases and J dropped 8 bases, with 16 bases sitting between them.

This clonotype was seen more than once but under ten times. The CDR3 nucleotides read TGTGCCAGCAGTGCGGGGGAATCCGGCCCCCAGCATTTT. Protein product: CASSAGESGPQHF. The V gene is TRBV6-1, the J gene TRBJ1-5; maybe TRBD1 (5 bases). Germline V gene sequence: CDR1 MNHNS, CDR2 SASEGT. The V and J ends lost 4 bases and 10 bases respectively, with 14 bases between them. The CDR3 is made up of 13 amino acids.

CDR3 sequence (DNA): TGTGCCAGCAGCCGTACCGCAGGTACTGAAGCTTTCTTT. Protein sequence: CASSRTAGTEAFF. This chain uses TRBV14 with TRBJ1-1; D ambiguous. CDR3 size: 13 residues. The germline V and J ends were trimmed by 4 bases and 5 bases, with 11 bases remaining between them. CDR1 SGHDN and CDR2 FVKESK come from the germline V gene. The variable domain in full, completed from reference TRBV14 and TRBJ1-1, reads EAGVTQFPSHSVIEKGQTVTLRCDPISGHDNLYWYRRVMGKEIKFLLHFVKESKQDESGMPNNRFLAERTGGTYSTLKVQPAELEDSGVYFCASSRTAGTEAFFGQGTRLTVV.

The rearrangement uses TRBV6-2 or TRBV6-3 and TRBJ2-7; TRBD2 agrees at 8 bases. Germline trimming cut 2 bases from V and 7 bases from J; bases unmatched to any gene: 13. CDR3 length: 16 residues. CDR1 and CDR2 (germline): MNHEY, SVGEGT. CDR3 sequence reads: CASSYPAGRAENEQYF. In DNA form, the CDR3 reads TGTGCCAGCAGTTACCCCGCCGGGAGGGCCGAGAATGAGCAGTACTTC.

This chain connects TRBV19 to TRBJ1-4; no clear D gene. CDR3 size: 14 residues. V dropped 3 bases and J dropped 8 bases, with 13 bases sitting between them. Germline CDR1 and CDR2: LNHDA and SQIVND (reference sequence). DNA of the CDR3: TGTGCCAGTAGTATGGTGTTCGGAGAAGAAAAACTGTTTTTT. This encodes CASSMVFGEEKLFF.

This chain links TRBV5-4 with TRBJ1-6; 12 positions match TRBD1. V lost 4 bases and J lost 6; bases outside the gene matches: 5. CDR1 SGHNT and CDR2 YYREEE come from the germline V gene (reference sequence). The CDR3 totals 16 residues. The chain's CDR3 is CASSPGQGASNSPLHF. The CDR3 DNA sequence: TGTGCCAGCAGCCCGGGACAGGGGGCCTCTAATTCACCCCTCCACTTT.

The V call is TRBV6-2 or TRBV6-3, the J call TRBJ2-1, with 14 bases matching TRBD2. The CDR3 loop spans 18 amino acids. Germline CDR1 reads MNHEY; CDR2 reads SVGEGT. With 8 bases clipped from V and 3 bases from J, the junction kept 12 bases outside the gene matches. CDR3 DNA: TGTGCCAGCCCTGCCGGGACTAGCGGGAGTAAGAACTACAATGAGCAGTTCTTC. The encoded protein is CASPAGTSGSKNYNEQFF.